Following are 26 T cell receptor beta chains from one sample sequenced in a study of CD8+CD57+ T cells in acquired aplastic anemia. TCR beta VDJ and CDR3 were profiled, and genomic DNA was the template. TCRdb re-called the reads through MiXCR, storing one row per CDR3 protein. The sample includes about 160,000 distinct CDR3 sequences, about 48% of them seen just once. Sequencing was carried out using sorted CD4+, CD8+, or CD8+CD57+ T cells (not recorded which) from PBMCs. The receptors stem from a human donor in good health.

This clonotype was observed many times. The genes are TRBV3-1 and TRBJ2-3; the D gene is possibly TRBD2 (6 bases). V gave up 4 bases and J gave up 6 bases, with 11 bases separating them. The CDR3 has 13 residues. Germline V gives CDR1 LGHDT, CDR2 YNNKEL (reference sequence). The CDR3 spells CASSRSGEDTQYF. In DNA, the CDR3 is TGTGCCAGCAGCCGCTCGGGGGAGGATACGCAGTATTTT.

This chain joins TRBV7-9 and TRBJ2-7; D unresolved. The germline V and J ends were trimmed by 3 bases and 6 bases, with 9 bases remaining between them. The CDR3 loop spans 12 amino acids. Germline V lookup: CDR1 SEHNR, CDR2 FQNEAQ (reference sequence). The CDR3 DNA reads TGTGCCAGCAGCTTTTCGGTGGGCGAGCAGTACTTC. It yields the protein CASSFSVGEQYF.

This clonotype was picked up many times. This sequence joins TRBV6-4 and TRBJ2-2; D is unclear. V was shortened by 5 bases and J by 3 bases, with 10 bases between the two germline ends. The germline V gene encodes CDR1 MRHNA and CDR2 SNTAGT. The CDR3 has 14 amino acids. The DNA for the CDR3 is TGTGCCAGCAGTCTGGTTCAGGACACCGGGGAGCTGTTTTTT. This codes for CASSLVQDTGELFF.

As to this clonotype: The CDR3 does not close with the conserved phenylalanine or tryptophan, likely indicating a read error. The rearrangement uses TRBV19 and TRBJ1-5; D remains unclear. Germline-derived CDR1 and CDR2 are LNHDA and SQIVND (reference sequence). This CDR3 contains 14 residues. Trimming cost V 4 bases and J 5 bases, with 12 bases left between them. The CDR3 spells CASSRVAGDQPQHL. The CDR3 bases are TGTGCCAGTAGTAGAGTGGCCGGGGATCAGCCCCAGCATCTT.

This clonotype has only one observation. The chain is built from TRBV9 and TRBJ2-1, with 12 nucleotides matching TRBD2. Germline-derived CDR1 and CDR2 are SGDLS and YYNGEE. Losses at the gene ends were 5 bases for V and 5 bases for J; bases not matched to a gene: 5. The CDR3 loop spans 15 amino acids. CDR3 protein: CASRSGLAGDNEQFF. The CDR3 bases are TGTGCCAGCAGGTCGGGACTAGCGGGCGACAATGAGCAGTTCTTC.

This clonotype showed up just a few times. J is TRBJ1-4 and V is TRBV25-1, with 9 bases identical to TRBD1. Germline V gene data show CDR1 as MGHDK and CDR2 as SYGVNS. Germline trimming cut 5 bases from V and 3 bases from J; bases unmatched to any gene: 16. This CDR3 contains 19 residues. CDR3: CASSLHPGQGMGANEKLFF. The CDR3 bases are TGTGCCAGCAGTCTACACCCTGGACAGGGGATGGGCGCTAATGAAAAACTGTTTTTT.

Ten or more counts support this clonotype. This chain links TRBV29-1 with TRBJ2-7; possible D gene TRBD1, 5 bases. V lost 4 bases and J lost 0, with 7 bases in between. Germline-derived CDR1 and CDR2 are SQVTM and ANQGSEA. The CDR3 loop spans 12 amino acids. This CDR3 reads CSVARGSYEQYF. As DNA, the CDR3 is TGCAGCGTTGCTAGGGGCTCCTACGAGCAGTACTTC.

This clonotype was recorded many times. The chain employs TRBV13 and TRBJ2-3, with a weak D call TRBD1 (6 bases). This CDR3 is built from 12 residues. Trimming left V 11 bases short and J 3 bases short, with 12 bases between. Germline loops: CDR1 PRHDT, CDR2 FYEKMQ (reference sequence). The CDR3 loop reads CACQGQTDTQYF. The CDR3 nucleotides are TGTGCCTGCCAGGGGCAGACAGATACGCAGTATTTT.

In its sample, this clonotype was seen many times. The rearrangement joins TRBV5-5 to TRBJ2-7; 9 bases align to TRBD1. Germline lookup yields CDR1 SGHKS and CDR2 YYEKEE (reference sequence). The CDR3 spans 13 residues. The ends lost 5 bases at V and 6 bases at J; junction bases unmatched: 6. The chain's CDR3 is CASSPDRGIEQYF. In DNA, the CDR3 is TGTGCCAGCAGTCCCGACAGGGGGATCGAGCAGTACTTC.

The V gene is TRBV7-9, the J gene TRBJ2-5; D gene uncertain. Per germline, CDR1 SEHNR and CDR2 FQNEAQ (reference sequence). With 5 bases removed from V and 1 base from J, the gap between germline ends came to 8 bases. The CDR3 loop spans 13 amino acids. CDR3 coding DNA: TGTGCCAGCAGCGAGGCATTCCAAGAGACCCAGTACTTC. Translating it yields CASSEAFQETQYF.

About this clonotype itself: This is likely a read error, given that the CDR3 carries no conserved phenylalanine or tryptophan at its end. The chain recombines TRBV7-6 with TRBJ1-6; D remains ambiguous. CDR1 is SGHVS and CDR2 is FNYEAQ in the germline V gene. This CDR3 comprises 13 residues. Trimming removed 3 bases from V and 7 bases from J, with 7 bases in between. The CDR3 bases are TGTGCCAGCAGCTTGGTAAGGAATTCACCCCTCCACCTT. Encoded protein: CASSLVRNSPLHL.

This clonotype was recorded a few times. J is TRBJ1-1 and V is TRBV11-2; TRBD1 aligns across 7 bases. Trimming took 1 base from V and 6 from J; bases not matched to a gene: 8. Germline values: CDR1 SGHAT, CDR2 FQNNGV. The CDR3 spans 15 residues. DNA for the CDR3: TGTGCCAGCAGCTTAGGGGGCCGACAGGGACCTGAAGCTTTCTTT. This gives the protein CASSLGGRQGPEAFF.

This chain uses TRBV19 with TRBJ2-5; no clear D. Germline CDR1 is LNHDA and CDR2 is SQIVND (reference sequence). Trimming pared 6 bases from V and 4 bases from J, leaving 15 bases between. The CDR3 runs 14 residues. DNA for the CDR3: TGTGCCAGTAGCCAAAGTGGCGTGCGAGAGACCCAGTACTTC. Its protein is CASSQSGVRETQYF.

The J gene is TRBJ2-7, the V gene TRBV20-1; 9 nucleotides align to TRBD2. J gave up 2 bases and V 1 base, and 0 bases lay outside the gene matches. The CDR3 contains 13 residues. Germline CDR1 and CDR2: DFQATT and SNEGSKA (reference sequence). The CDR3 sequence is CSARASGTYEQYF. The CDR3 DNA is TGCAGTGCTAGAGCTAGCGGGACCTACGAGCAGTACTTC.

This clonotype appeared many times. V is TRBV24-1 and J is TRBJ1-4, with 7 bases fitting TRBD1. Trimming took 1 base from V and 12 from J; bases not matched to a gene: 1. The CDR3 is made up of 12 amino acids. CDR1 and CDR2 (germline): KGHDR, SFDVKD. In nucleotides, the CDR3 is TGTGCCACCAGTGATTTTCAGGGGGAACTGTTTTTT. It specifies CATSDFQGELFF.

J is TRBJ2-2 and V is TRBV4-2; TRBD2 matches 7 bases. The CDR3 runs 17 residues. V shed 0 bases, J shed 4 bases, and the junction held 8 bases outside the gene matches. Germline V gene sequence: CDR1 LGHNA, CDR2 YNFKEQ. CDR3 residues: CASSQDGAGAGTGELFF. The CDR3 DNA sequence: TGTGCCAGCAGCCAAGATGGGGCGGGAGCGGGCACCGGGGAGCTGTTTTTT.

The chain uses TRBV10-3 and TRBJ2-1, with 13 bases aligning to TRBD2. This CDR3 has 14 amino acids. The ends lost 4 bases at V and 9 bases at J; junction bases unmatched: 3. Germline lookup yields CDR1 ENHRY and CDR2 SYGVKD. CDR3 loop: CAISGLAGGSEQFF. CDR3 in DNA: TGTGCCATCAGTGGACTAGCGGGAGGCAGTGAGCAGTTCTTC.

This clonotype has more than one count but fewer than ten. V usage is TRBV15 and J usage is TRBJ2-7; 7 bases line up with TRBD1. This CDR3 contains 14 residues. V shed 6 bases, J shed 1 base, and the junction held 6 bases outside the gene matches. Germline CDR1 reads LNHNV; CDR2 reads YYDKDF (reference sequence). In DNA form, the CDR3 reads TGTGCCACCAGTGACGGACAGGAGTCCTACGAGCAGTACTTC. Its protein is CATSDGQESYEQYF.

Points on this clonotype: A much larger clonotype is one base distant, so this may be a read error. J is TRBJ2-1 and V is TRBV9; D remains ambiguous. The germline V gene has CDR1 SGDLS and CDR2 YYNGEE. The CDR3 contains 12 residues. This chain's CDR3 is CASSVGVNGQFF. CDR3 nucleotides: TGTGCCAGCAGCGTAGGGGTCAATGGGCAGTTCTTC.

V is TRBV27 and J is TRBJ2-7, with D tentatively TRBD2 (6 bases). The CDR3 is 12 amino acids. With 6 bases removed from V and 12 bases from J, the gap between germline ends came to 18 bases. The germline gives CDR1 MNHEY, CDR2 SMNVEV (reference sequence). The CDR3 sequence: CASSSPPRDSYF. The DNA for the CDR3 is TGTGCCAGCAGCTCCCCTCCTCGGGACTCGTACTTC.

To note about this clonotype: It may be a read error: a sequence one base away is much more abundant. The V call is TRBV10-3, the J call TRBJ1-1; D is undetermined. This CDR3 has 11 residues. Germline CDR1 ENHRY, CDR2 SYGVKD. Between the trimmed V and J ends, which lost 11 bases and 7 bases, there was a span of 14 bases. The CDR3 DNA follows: TGTGCCGGCAGTGACCTGCTTGAAGCTTTCTTT. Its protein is CAGSDLLEAFF.

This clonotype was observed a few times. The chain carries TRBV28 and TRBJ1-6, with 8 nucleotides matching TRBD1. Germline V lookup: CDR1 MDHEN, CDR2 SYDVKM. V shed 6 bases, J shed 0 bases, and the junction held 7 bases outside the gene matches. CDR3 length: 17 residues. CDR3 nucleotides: TGTGCCAGCAGACTCAGGACAGGGAGCTCCTATAATTCACCCCTCCACTTT. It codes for CASRLRTGSSYNSPLHF.

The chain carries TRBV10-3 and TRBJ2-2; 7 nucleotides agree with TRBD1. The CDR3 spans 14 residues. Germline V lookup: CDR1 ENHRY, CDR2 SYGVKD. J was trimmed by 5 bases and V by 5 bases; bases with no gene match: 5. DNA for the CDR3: TGTGCCATCAGTACGGGACAGTCGACCGGGGAGCTGTTTTTT. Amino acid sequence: CAISTGQSTGELFF.

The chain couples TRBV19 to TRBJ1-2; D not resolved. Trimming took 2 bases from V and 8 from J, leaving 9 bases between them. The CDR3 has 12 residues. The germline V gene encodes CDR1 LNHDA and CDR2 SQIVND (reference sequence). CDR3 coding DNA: TGTGCCAGTAGTATATTTCCTGGCGGCTACACCTTC. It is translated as CASSIFPGGYTF.

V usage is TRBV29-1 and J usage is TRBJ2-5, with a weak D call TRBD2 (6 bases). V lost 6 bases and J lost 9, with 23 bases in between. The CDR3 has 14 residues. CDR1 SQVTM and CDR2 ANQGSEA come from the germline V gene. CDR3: CSVAKGGSNQPQYF. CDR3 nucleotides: TGCAGCGTCGCGAAGGGAGGCTCCAATCAGCCCCAGTACTTC.

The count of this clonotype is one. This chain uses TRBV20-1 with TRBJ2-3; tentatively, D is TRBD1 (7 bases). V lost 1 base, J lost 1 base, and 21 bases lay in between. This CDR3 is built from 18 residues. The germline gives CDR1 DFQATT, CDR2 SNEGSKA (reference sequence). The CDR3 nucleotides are TGCAGTGCTAGAGGGCGGGACAGCGTCTACCTTGGCACAGATACGCAGTATTTT. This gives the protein CSARGRDSVYLGTDTQYF.